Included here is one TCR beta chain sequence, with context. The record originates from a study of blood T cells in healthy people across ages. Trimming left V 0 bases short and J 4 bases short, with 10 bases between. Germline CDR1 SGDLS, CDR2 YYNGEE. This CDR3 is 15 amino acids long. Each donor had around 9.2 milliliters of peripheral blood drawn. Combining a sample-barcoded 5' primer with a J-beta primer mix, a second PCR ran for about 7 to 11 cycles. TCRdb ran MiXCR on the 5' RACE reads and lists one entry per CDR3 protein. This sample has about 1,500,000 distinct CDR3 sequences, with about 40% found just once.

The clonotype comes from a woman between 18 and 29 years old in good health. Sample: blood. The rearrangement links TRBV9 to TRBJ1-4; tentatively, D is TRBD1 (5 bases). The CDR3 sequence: CASSVARGSNEKLFF. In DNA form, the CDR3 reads TGTGCCAGCAGCGTAGCCCGGGGGAGTAATGAAAAACTGTTTTTT.